Listed here are 8 T cell receptor beta chains from one sample, sequenced in a study of blood T cell repertoires in COVID-19. Assay used: immunoSEQ multiplex PCR; TCRdb lists only in-frame clones, some missing. The sample lists over 250,000 clones; around 89% were seen once. Sequenced sample: PBMCs or T cells enriched from blood (not recorded which). The source of these receptors is a man aged 40-49 years who had recovered from COVID-19.

The chain uses TRBV6-7 and TRBJ2-7, with TRBD1 identical over 9 bases. TRBV6-7 is noted as an ORF with a role that remains uncertain. The CDR3 is made up of 15 amino acids. After removal of 9 bases from V and 2 bases from J, the junction contained 11 bases not matched to a gene. CDR3 amino acids: CARRLPGQGTYEQYF. The CDR3, as DNA: TGTGCCAGGAGACTTCCGGGACAGGGAACCTACGAGCAGTACTTC.

The chain links TRBV7-3 to TRBJ2-1; 8 bases line up with TRBD1. Germline CDR1 reads SGHTA; CDR2 reads FQGTGA. CDR3 length: 15 residues. V shed 5 bases and J 3 bases; nucleotides not matched to a gene: 6. CDR3 loop: CASSLGQGHYNEQFF. CDR3 DNA: TGTGCCAGCAGCCTAGGACAGGGTCACTACAATGAGCAGTTCTTC.

The chain employs TRBV5-1 and TRBJ1-5; D possibly corresponds to TRBD1 (6 bases). Germline loops: CDR1 SGHRS, CDR2 YFSETQ. The CDR3 is made up of 15 amino acids. V lost 1 base and J 4 bases, leaving 12 bases between the germline ends. The CDR3 region is CASSLTGTGNQPQHF. In DNA, the CDR3 is TGCGCCAGCAGCTTGACAGGGACGGGGAATCAGCCCCAGCATTTT.

V gene TRBV6-4 combines with J gene TRBJ1-1; D remains ambiguous. V was cut by 3 bases and J by 0 bases, with 5 bases left in between. Looked up from germline, CDR1 is MRHNA and CDR2 is SNTAGT. The CDR3 contains 13 residues. Written as DNA, the CDR3 is TGTGCCAGCAGTGAACATCTGAACACTGAAGCTTTCTTT. Amino acid sequence: CASSEHLNTEAFF.

The chain carries TRBV11-3 and TRBJ2-2, with 12 nucleotides matching TRBD2. Germline CDR1 is SGHNT and CDR2 is YENEEA. Trimming removed 1 base from V and 3 bases from J; junction bases left unmatched: 9. CDR3 length: 19 amino acids. Here the CDR3 reads CASSLASGGAIVYTGELFF. CDR3 nucleotides: TGTGCCAGCAGCTTAGCTAGCGGGGGGGCCATAGTGTACACCGGGGAGCTGTTTTTT.

This chain connects TRBV30 to TRBJ1-6; unclear D gene. Germline V gives CDR1 GTSNPN, CDR2 SVGIG (reference sequence). The CDR3 has 18 residues. Trimming stripped 0 bases from V and 2 bases from J, with 17 bases between. In nucleotides, the CDR3 is TGTGCCTGGAGTGTACCCAGGTCCTGGGTCCCCTATAATTCACCCCTCCACTTT. Translated, it gives CAWSVPRSWVPYNSPLHF.

The genes are TRBV7-2 and TRBJ1-3, with D perhaps matching TRBD1 (5 bases). The germline V gene has CDR1 SGHTA and CDR2 FQGNSA. Trimming took 0 bases from V and 0 from J, leaving 6 bases between them. This CDR3 spans 15 amino acids. CDR3 nucleotides: TGTGCCAGCAGCTTAGCCCAGGGCTCTGGAAACACCATATATTTT. Its protein is CASSLAQGSGNTIYF.

A remark on this clone: This may be a read error: a much more frequent sequence differs by one nucleotide. The V gene is TRBV11-3, the J gene TRBJ1-1; TRBD1 is a possible D gene (5 bases). Trimming removed 3 bases at V and 1 base at J, with 6 bases between. CDR1 and CDR2 from the germline V gene are SGHNT and YENEEA. The CDR3 contains 13 residues. CDR3 residues: CASSFQGNTEAFF. The CDR3 DNA is TGTGCCAGCAGCTTTCAGGGGAACACTGAAGCTTTCTTT.